These T cell receptor beta chains were read from a single sample in a study of blood T cell repertoires in COVID-19. The repertoire was sequenced with immunoSEQ multiplex PCR; TCRdb's copy has only in-frame clones and lacks some. Of approximately 270,000 clones in the sample, about 80% are singletons; the top ten hold 8.9%. The specimen sequenced was peripheral blood. The receptors shown here come from a man aged 80 or over with acute or convalescent COVID-19. CDR3s include the opening cysteine and the closing phenylalanine or tryptophan. Fields, in order: V gene, clone size, J gene, D gene, CDR3 DNA, CDR3 protein. The D gene is left open where the match is weak. Where a row states a size, it is once, few, many or the class of an expanded clone; other rows omit it.

TRBV27	NA	TRBJ2-1	TRBD1	TGTGCCAGCACCGGGGACAGGGTAATGTCCAATGAGCAGTTCTTC	CASTGDRVMSNEQFF
TRBV6-2/TRBV6-3	NA	TRBJ1-6	NA	TGTGCCAGCAGTTTCACAGGGCTTAATTCACCCCTCCACTTT	CASSFTGLNSPLHF
TRBV28	NA	TRBJ2-3	NA	TGTGCCAGCAGCCTCCAGGCAGGCCATACGCAGTATTTT	CASSLQAGHTQYF
TRBV27	once	TRBJ2-3	TRBD2	TGTGCCAGCAGTTTACTTGGGGGGAGGGGCACAGATACGCAGTATTTT	CASSLLGGRGTDTQYF
TRBV5-6	NA	TRBJ1-2	TRBD1	TGTGCCAGCAGCTTGGGACAGGGGTACGGTGGCTACACCTTC	CASSLGQGYGGYTF
TRBV3-1/TRBV3-2	few	TRBJ1-2	TRBD1	TGTGCCAGCAGCCAAGCAACAGGGGGCCGAGTCAACTATGGCTACACCTTC	CASSQATGGRVNYGYTF
TRBV23-1	few	TRBJ1-1	TRBD1	TGCGCCAGCAGTCAATTTAGACAGGGCCAGAACACTGAAGCTTTCTTT	CASSQFRQGQNTEAFF
TRBV5-1	many	TRBJ2-2	NA	TGCGCCAGCAGCTTCTCGACAGGTCTCAACACCGGGGAGCTGTTTTTT	CASSFSTGLNTGELFF
TRBV19	NA	TRBJ2-2	NA	TGTGCCAGCACAGGTCCGAACACCGGGGAGCTGTTTTTT	CASTGPNTGELFF
TRBV10-3	NA	TRBJ1-6	TRBD1	TGTGCCGTCGGGACAGATTATAATTCACCCCTCCACTTT	CAVGTDYNSPLHF
TRBV24-1	NA	TRBJ2-1	TRBD1	TGTGCCACCAGTGATTTAGGGCAGGGGGCGAGGAATGAGCAGTTCTTC	CATSDLGQGARNEQFF
TRBV30	NA	TRBJ1-2	NA	TGTGCCTGGAGTCTAGGGAGGGGCTATGGCTACACCTTC	CAWSLGRGYGYTF
TRBV3-1/TRBV3-2	few	TRBJ2-1	TRBD2	TGTGCCAGCAGCCCACCGGGACTAGGGGGGAATGAGCAGTTCTTC	CASSPPGLGGNEQFF
TRBV4-2	few	TRBJ1-1	NA	TGTGCCAGCAGCCGGGCCCTGAACACTGAAGCTTTCTTT	CASSRALNTEAFF
TRBV10-3	NA	TRBJ1-6	NA	TGTGCCATCAGTGAGTCGGAGTCGAGCTCCTATAATTCACCCCTCCACTTT	CAISESESSSYNSPLHF
TRBV7-8	NA	TRBJ2-7	NA	TGTGCCAGCAGCCCTGAGGTGGAGCAGTACTTC	CASSPEVEQYF